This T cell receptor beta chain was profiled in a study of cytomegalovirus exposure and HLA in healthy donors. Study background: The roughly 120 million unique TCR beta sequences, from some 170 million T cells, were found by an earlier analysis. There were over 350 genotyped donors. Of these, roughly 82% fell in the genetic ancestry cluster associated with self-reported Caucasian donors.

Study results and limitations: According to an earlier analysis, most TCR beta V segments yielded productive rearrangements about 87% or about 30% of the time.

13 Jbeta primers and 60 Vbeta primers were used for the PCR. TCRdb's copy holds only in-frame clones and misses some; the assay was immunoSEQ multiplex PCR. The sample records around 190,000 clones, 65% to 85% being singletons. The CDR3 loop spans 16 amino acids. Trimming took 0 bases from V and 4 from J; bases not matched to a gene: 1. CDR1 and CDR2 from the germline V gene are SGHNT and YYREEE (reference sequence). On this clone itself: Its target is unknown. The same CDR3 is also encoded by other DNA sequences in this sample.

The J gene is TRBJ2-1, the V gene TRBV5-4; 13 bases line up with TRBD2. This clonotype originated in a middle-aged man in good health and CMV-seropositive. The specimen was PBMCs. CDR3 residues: CASSLGGLAGYNEQFF. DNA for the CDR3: TGTGCCAGCAGCTTGGGGGGACTAGCGGGATACAATGAGCAGTTCTTC.